One sample yielded the 20 T cell receptor beta chains listed below, sequenced in a study of CD8 T cells in Susac syndrome. RNA totalling about 0.45 to 1 ug underwent reverse transcription with random hexamers. TCRdb redid the calling of the immunoSEQ multiplex PCR reads with MiXCR, one entry per CDR3 protein. This sample has some 200,000 distinct CDR3 sequences, with approximately 95% found just once. Sequencing input: CD4+ T cells from PBMCs. Every receptor here comes from a human donor with Susac syndrome.

The J gene is TRBJ1-1, the V gene TRBV4-1; 10 nucleotides align to TRBD1. This CDR3 region has 15 residues. Germline CDR1 and CDR2: MGHRA and YSYEKL. The J segment lost 5 bases and the V segment lost 0 bases, leaving 3 bases of the junction unmatched. The CDR3 DNA follows: TGCGCCAGCAGCCAAGATTGGACAGGGGGAACTGAAGCTTTCTTT. Translating it yields CASSQDWTGGTEAFF.

This clonotype was counted a single time. CDR3 loop: CASSPDTGRNEQFF. CDR3 coding DNA: TGTGCCAGCAGCCCGGACACCGGGCGGAATGAGCAGTTCTTC. The chain is built from TRBV7-2 and TRBJ2-1; D may be TRBD1 (5 bases). Per the germline V gene, CDR1 is SGHTA and CDR2 is FQGNSA. CDR3 length equals 14 residues. Trimming stripped 5 bases from V and 7 bases from J, with 15 bases between.

The V call is TRBV20-1, the J call TRBJ2-4; perhaps TRBD1 as D (5 bases). V was clipped by 6 bases and J by 5 bases, with 17 bases between them. The CDR3 has 14 amino acids. The germline gives CDR1 DFQATT, CDR2 SNEGSKA (reference sequence). CDR3 sequence reads: CSASPQVSQNIQYF. The CDR3 DNA is TGCAGTGCGAGCCCACAGGTTTCCCAAAACATTCAGTACTTC.

The rearrangement uses TRBV6-2 or TRBV6-3 and TRBJ1-2; 10 bases are shared with TRBD1. Germline V gives CDR1 MNHEY, CDR2 SVGEGT. This CDR3 has 15 residues. V lost 2 bases, J lost 8 bases, and 8 bases stayed unmatched. CDR3 DNA sequence: TGTGCCAGCAGTTACCCGGGACAGGGGAGAGACGGCTACACCTTC. It encodes CASSYPGQGRDGYTF.

The chain uses TRBV20-1 and TRBJ2-3; unclear D gene. CDR1 is DFQATT, CDR2 SNEGSKA, per germline (reference sequence). Deletions cut 0 bases from V and 1 base from J, with 14 bases between. The CDR3 is 16 residues long. Here the CDR3 DNA reads TGCAGTGCTAGAGATACATTGTCAGGACGCACAGATACGCAGTATTTT. Its protein is CSARDTLSGRTDTQYF.

In nucleotides, the CDR3 is TGTGCCTGGACCCCCCGGGCAGGAGGCTACTATGGCTACACCTTC. This translates into CAWTPRAGGYYGYTF. This sequence joins TRBV30 and TRBJ1-2; D remains ambiguous. Germline CDR1 reads GTSNPN; CDR2 reads SVGIG (reference sequence). Trimming removed 4 bases at V and 3 bases at J, with 18 bases between. This CDR3 has 15 residues.

V and J are TRBV27 and TRBJ2-7, with 7 bases aligning to TRBD1. Per germline, CDR1 MNHEY and CDR2 SMNVEV (reference sequence). V lost 3 bases, J lost 6 bases, and 14 bases stayed unmatched. CDR3 length equals 16 residues. CDR3 sequence: CASSFSSWGQSPEQYF. CDR3 DNA sequence: TGTGCCAGCAGTTTCTCATCTTGGGGACAGTCTCCCGAGCAGTACTTC.

The chain joins TRBV30 to TRBJ1-2; 9 bases agree with TRBD1. From germline, CDR1 is GTSNPN and CDR2 SVGIG (reference sequence). The CDR3 sequence is 14 residues long. J lost 4 bases, V lost 4 bases, and 7 bases had no gene match. CDR3 region: CAWIGTGIVYGYTF. The CDR3 DNA reads TGTGCCTGGATAGGGACAGGGATCGTCTATGGCTACACCTTC.

J is TRBJ1-2 and V is TRBV12-3 or TRBV12-4, with D tentatively TRBD1 (6 bases). V was cut by 3 bases and J by 4 bases, with 9 bases left in between. This CDR3 region has 13 residues. The CDR3 spells CASSFGGPYGYTF. In DNA form, the CDR3 reads TGTGCCAGCAGTTTCGGGGGCCCCTATGGCTACACCTTC.

The chain carries TRBV20-1 and TRBJ2-3; 9 bases are shared with TRBD2. From germline, CDR1 is DFQATT and CDR2 SNEGSKA (reference sequence). The CDR3 has 15 residues. V lost 5 bases to trimming and J lost 2 bases; unmatched junction nucleotides: 8. In nucleotides, the CDR3 is TGCAGTGCTGCCCCGGGCGGGGGGGCCACAGATACGCAGTATTTT. Translating gives CSAAPGGGATDTQYF.

The V and J genes are TRBV19 and TRBJ2-5; D might be TRBD2 (5 bases). From germline, CDR1 is LNHDA and CDR2 SQIVND (reference sequence). The CDR3 spans 14 residues. The V end lost 5 bases, the J end lost 3 bases, and 13 bases lay between the germline ends. Here the CDR3 DNA reads TGTGCCAGTAGTCCAGCAAGCGGAGAAGAGACCCAGTACTTC. Protein sequence: CASSPASGEETQYF.

The genes are TRBV30 and TRBJ2-2; 7 positions agree with TRBD2. There are 13 residues in the CDR3. The V segment lost 4 bases and the J segment 1 base; nucleotides outside the gene matches: 0. Per the germline V gene, CDR1 is GTSNPN and CDR2 is SVGIG (reference sequence). In DNA form, the CDR3 reads TGTGCCTGGACTAGCGGGAACACCGGGGAGCTGTTTTTT. Translation gives CAWTSGNTGELFF.

V and J are TRBV6-5 and TRBJ2-7; weak D call: TRBD1 (5 bases). Germline CDR1 reads MNHEY; CDR2 reads SVGAGI. The ends were cut back, 4 bases at V and 3 bases at J, with 10 bases in the middle. This CDR3 contains 13 residues. The CDR3 spells CASSFPDSYEQYF. CDR3 DNA sequence: TGTGCCAGCAGTTTCCCCGACAGCTACGAGCAGTACTTC.

The rearrangement uses TRBV3-1 and TRBJ1-6; no definite D call. The CDR3 runs 16 residues. Looked up from germline, CDR1 is LGHDT and CDR2 is YNNKEL (reference sequence). V was shortened by 4 bases and J by 0 bases, with 10 bases between the two germline ends. CDR3 sequence (DNA): TGTGCCAGCAGCCGGAGGGAGAGCTCCTATAATTCACCCCTCCACTTT. Amino acid sequence: CASSRRESSYNSPLHF.

The V call is TRBV3-1, the J call TRBJ1-1; weak D call: TRBD1 (6 bases). The length of the CDR3 is 14 residues. CDR1 and CDR2 (germline): LGHDT, YNNKEL (reference sequence). The V gene lost 3 bases and the J gene lost 0 bases, with 8 bases spanning the gap. The CDR3 loop reads CASSQAGVNTEAFF. CDR3 in DNA: TGTGCCAGCAGCCAGGCAGGGGTGAACACTGAAGCTTTCTTT.

The V and J genes are TRBV29-1 and TRBJ2-1, with a possible D match to TRBD1 (6 bases). V was shortened by 5 bases and J by 3 bases, with 17 bases between the two germline ends. This CDR3 is 15 amino acids long. CDR1 and CDR2 from the germline V gene are SQVTM and ANQGSEA. Here the CDR3 DNA reads TGCAGCGTTCCATCTCGTACAGGGATCTACAATGAGCAGTTCTTC. This codes for CSVPSRTGIYNEQFF.

This clonotype was picked up a small number of times. The chain carries TRBV6-5 and TRBJ2-5; D unclear. Germline loops: CDR1 MNHEY, CDR2 SVGAGI. The V end lost 8 bases, the J end lost 5 bases, and 6 bases lay between the germline ends. This CDR3 has 10 residues. For the CDR3, the DNA is TGTGCCAGCGGTGGCGAGACCCAGTACTTC. Encoded protein: CASGGETQYF.

This clonotype has only one observation. The chain joins TRBV7-2 to TRBJ1-2, with D hard to call. Germline V CDR1 and CDR2: SGHTA, FQGNSA. V lost 3 bases and J lost 4, with 12 bases in between. The CDR3 covers 14 residues. The CDR3 DNA follows: TGTGCCAGCAGCTTCTTACCCCCGGGCTATGGCTACACCTTC. It is translated as CASSFLPPGYGYTF.

This clonotype was observed once. The gene calls are TRBV9 and TRBJ1-4; TRBD1 matches 7 bases. Germline assignment: CDR1 SGDLS and CDR2 YYNGEE. There are 16 residues in the CDR3. Trimming at V came to 0 bases and at J to 3 bases, leaving 5 bases not matched to a gene. CDR3 residues: CASSVGPGQPNEKLFF. The CDR3 bases are TGTGCCAGCAGCGTAGGTCCGGGACAGCCTAATGAAAAACTGTTTTTT.

This clonotype was observed a handful of times. V usage is TRBV18 and J usage is TRBJ1-1; perhaps TRBD1 as D (5 bases). V was shortened by 0 bases and J by 4 bases, with 6 bases between the two germline ends. The CDR3 is 13 residues long. Germline loops: CDR1 KGHSH, CDR2 LQKENI. The CDR3 loop reads CASSPPGGTEAFF. The CDR3 DNA reads as TGTGCCAGCTCACCACCCGGGGGCACTGAAGCTTTCTTT.